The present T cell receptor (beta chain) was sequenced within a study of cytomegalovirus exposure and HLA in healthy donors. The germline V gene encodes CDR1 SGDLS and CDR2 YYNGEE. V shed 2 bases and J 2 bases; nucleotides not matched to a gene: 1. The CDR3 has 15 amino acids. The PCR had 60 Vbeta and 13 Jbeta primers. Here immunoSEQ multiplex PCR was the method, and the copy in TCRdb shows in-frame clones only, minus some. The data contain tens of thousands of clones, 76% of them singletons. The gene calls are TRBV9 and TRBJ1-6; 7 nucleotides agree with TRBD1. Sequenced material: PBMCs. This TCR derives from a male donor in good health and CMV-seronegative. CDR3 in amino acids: CASSVGQAYNSPLHF. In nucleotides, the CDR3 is TGTGCCAGCAGCGTTGGACAGGCCTATAATTCACCCCTCCACTTT.